The 17 T cell receptor beta chains below all came from one sample that was sequenced in a study of immune cell composition in non-small cell lung cancer (dated by TCRdb to the late 2010s). Normal lung samples came from the same patient and consisted of non-adjacent lung tissue collected as far from the tumour as possible, at a distance of at least 3 cm. Libraries came from the immunoSEQ multiplex PCR assay. Entries here come from immuneACCESS through TCRdb and include only in-frame sequences with V and J called. Some clones fail to appear in such tables; in the studies checked, an unresolved V gene covers under half of the shortfall, and the cause of the remainder is unknown. The sample table shows about 5,900 clones, and roughly 87% are seen once. The top ten constitute just under 6.5% of the sample. The sample consisted of non-adjacent lung tissue. Source of these receptors: a human donor with non-small cell lung cancer.

The V and J genes are TRBV7-8 and TRBJ1-1; D ambiguous. The CDR3 totals 16 residues. V lost 3 bases and J 0 bases, leaving 14 bases between the germline ends. Per the germline V gene, CDR1 is SGHVS and CDR2 is FQNEAQ. Here the CDR3 DNA reads TGTGCCAGCAGCTTGGGAACTCGGGAAATGAACACTGAAGCTTTCTTT. Translating it yields CASSLGTREMNTEAFF.

The chain uses TRBV11-2 and TRBJ2-1; 9 positions match TRBD2. CDR3 length: 16 residues. V dropped 3 bases and J dropped 9; count of bases not matched to a gene: 12. Per the germline V gene, CDR1 is SGHAT and CDR2 is FQNNGV. The CDR3 coding sequence is TGTGCCAGCAGCTTGGATCCCGGGACTAGCAGTGGTGAGCAGTTCTTC. Encoded protein: CASSLDPGTSSGEQFF.

This chain joins TRBV19 and TRBJ2-1; 11 bases are shared with TRBD2. Germline V gene sequence: CDR1 LNHDA, CDR2 SQIVND (reference sequence). The CDR3 sequence is 15 residues long. The V and J ends lost 6 bases and 8 bases, in that order; junction bases with no gene match: 9. CDR3 DNA sequence: TGTGCCAGTAGGGGAACTAGCGGGAGCAAACATGAGCAGTTCTTC. Translation gives CASRGTSGSKHEQFF.

CDR3 nucleotide sequence: TGTGCCAGCAGCCCCCGGGCGGGGGACACTGAAGCTTTCTTT. Its translation: CASSPRAGDTEAFF. The chain uses TRBV7-6 and TRBJ1-1, with D possibly matching TRBD1 (5 bases). Germline loops: CDR1 SGHVS, CDR2 FNYEAQ. The ends were cut back, 5 bases at V and 3 bases at J, with 13 bases in the middle. The CDR3 length is 14 residues.

The V call is TRBV6-1, the J call TRBJ2-7; D is ambiguous. V gave up 2 bases and J gave up 3 bases, with 14 bases separating them. CDR1 MNHNS and CDR2 SASEGT come from the germline V gene. The CDR3 spans 15 residues. CDR3 sequence (DNA): TGTGCCAGCAGTGAAAGCTTTCTAGAAAGCTACGAGCAGTACTTC. Translated, it gives CASSESFLESYEQYF.

The genes are TRBV5-5 and TRBJ1-4; the match to TRBD1 covers 7 bases. This CDR3 contains 15 residues. V shed 4 bases, J shed 5 bases, and the junction held 8 bases outside the gene matches. Germline CDR1 is SGHKS and CDR2 is YYEKEE (reference sequence). CDR3 nucleotide sequence: TGTGCCAGCAGCGCGACCCGGGACAGCAATGAAAAACTGTTTTTT. The encoded protein is CASSATRDSNEKLFF.

V gene TRBV12-5 combines with J gene TRBJ2-3; the match to TRBD2 covers 8 bases. V was clipped by 6 bases and J by 2 bases; unmatched bases: 7. Germline lookup yields CDR1 LGHNT and CDR2 FRNRAP. CDR3 length: 15 residues. The CDR3 loop is CASGTSGSVTDTQYF. DNA for the CDR3: TGTGCTAGTGGCACCAGCGGGAGCGTCACAGATACGCAGTATTTT. Filled out from reference TRBV12-5 and TRBJ2-3, the complete variable domain reads DARVTQTPRHKVTEMGQEVTMRCQPILGHNTVFWYRQTMMQGLELLAYFRNRAPLDDSGMPKDRFSAEMPDATLATLKIQPSEPRDSAVYFCASGTSGSVTDTQYFGPGTRLTVL.

The V and J genes are TRBV5-1 and TRBJ2-1; TRBD2 matches 10 bases. CDR3 size: 13 residues. Trimming removed 5 bases from V and 10 bases from J; junction bases left unmatched: 6. Germline V CDR1 and CDR2: SGHRS, YFSETQ. In nucleotides, the CDR3 is TGCGCCAGCAGGCTAGCGGGAGTCGGAGAGCAGTTCTTC. Residues: CASRLAGVGEQFF.

The chain has TRBV6-4 and TRBJ2-1, with D perhaps TRBD2 (5 bases). This CDR3 is built from 13 residues. Germline V gene lookup returns CDR1 MRHNA and CDR2 SNTAGT. The V end was cut by 4 bases, the J end by 6 bases, with 10 bases between. The CDR3 nucleotides are TGTGCCAGCAGTGCCACTAGAGTCAATGAGCAGTTCTTC. This codes for CASSATRVNEQFF.

As DNA, the CDR3 is TGTGCCAGCAGTTACTCGTCGAAAACGGGGGGACGAGGCCAGTACTTC. Protein sequence: CASSYSSKTGGRGQYF. The chain links TRBV6-5 to TRBJ2-5; 7 nucleotides align to TRBD2. The CDR3 is 16 residues long. V shed 0 bases, J shed 10 bases, and the junction held 14 bases outside the gene matches. Germline loops: CDR1 MNHEY, CDR2 SVGAGI.

The chain uses TRBV11-2 and TRBJ2-1, with D tentatively TRBD1 (6 bases). This CDR3 is built from 14 residues. Germline-derived CDR1 and CDR2 are SGHAT and FQNNGV. Trimming pared 4 bases from V and 9 bases from J, leaving 16 bases between. As DNA, the CDR3 is TGTGCCAGCAGCTCCTGGGGGTTAGGGGGTGAGCAGTTCTTC. Translated: CASSSWGLGGEQFF.

J is TRBJ2-7 and V is TRBV6-1, with 8 bases identical to TRBD2. This CDR3 contains 14 residues. The junction had 7 bases not matched to a gene; V was cut back by 6 bases and J by 3 bases. Germline V gene data show CDR1 as MNHNS and CDR2 as SASEGT. The CDR3 here is CASRPRAGGYEQYF. Here the CDR3 DNA reads TGTGCCAGCAGACCCCGGGCGGGAGGCTACGAGCAGTACTTC.

The J gene is TRBJ2-1, the V gene TRBV29-1; 7 bases agree with TRBD2. CDR1 and CDR2 from the germline V gene are SQVTM and ANQGSEA. The CDR3 length is 14 residues. Trimming removed 4 bases from V and 2 bases from J; junction bases left unmatched: 5. The CDR3 DNA sequence: TGCAGCGTTGCGTCCAGCGGGGCCTACAATGAGCAGTTCTTC. Translation: CSVASSGAYNEQFF.

The gene calls are TRBV5-8 and TRBJ2-3; D is ambiguous. The CDR3 contains 11 residues. The V and J ends lost 4 bases and 4 bases respectively, with 4 bases between them. CDR1 SGHTS and CDR2 YDEGEE come from the germline V gene. CDR3 sequence reads: CASSEPDTQYF. CDR3 DNA sequence: TGTGCCAGCAGCGAGCCAGATACGCAGTATTTT.

The chain uses TRBV29-1 and TRBJ2-1; 13 bases align to TRBD2. The germline CDR1 and CDR2 sequences are SQVTM and ANQGSEA. V trimming: 7 bases; J trimming: 4 bases; junction bases outside the gene matches: 4. The CDR3 covers 14 residues. In DNA, the CDR3 is TGCAGCGGCCAACTAGCGGGAGGGTACAATGAGCAGTTCTTC. This encodes CSGQLAGGYNEQFF.

V usage is TRBV5-4 and J usage is TRBJ2-2, with 9 bases lining up with TRBD2. The germline V gene encodes CDR1 SGHNT and CDR2 YYREEE (reference sequence). The CDR3 has 17 amino acids. The J segment lost 3 bases and the V segment lost 5 bases, leaving 11 bases of the junction unmatched. This CDR3 is CASSSAGTSSYTGELFF. CDR3 sequence (DNA): TGTGCCAGCAGTTCCGCCGGGACTAGCTCTTACACCGGGGAGCTGTTTTTT.

The chain has TRBV6-5 and TRBJ2-2; 7 nucleotides agree with TRBD1. This CDR3 contains 15 residues. Germline V gene data show CDR1 as MNHEY and CDR2 as SVGAGI. The ends lost 6 bases at V and 3 bases at J; junction bases unmatched: 7. CDR3 sequence (DNA): TGTGCCAGCAGACCGGGGACAGTACACACCGGGGAGCTGTTTTTT. This translates into CASRPGTVHTGELFF.